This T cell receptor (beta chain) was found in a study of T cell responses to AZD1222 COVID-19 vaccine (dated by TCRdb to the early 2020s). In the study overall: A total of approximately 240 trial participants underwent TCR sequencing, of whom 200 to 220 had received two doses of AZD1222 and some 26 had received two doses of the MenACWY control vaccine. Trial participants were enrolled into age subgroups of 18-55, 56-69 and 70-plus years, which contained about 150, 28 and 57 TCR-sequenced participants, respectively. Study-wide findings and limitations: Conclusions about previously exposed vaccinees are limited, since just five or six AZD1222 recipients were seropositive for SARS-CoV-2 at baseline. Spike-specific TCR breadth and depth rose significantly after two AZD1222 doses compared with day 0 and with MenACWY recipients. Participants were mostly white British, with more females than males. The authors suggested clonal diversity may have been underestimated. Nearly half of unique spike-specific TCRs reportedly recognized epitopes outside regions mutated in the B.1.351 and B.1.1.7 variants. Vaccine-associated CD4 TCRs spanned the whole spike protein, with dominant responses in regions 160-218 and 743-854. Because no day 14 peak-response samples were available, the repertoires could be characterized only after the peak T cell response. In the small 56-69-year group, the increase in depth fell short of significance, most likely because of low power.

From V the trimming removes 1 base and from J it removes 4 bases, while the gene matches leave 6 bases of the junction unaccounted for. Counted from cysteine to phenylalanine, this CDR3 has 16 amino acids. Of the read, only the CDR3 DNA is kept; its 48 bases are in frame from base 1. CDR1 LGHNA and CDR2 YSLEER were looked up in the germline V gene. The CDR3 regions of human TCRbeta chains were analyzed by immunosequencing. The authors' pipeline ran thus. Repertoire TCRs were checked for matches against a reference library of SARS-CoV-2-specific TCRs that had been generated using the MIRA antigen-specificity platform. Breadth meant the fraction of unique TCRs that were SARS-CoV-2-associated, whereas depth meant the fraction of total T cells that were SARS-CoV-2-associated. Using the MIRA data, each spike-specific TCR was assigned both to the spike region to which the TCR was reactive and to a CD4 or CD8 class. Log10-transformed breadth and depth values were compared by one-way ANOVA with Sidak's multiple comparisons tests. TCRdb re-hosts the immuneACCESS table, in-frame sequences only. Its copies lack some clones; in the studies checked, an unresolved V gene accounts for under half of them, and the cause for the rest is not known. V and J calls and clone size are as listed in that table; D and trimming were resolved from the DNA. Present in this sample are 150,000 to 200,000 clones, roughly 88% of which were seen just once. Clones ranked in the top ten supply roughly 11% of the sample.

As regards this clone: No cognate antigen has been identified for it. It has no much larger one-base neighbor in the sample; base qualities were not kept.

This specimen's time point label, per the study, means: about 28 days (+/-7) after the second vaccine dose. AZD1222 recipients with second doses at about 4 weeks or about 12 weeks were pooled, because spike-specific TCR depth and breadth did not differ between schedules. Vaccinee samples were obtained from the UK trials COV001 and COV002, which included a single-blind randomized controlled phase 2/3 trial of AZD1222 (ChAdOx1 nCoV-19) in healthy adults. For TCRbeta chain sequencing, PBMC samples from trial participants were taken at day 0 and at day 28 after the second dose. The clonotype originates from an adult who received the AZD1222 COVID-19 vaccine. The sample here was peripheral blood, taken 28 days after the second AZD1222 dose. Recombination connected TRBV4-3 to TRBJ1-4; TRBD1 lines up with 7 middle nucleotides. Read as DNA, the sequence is TGCGCCAGCAGCCAAGCGAAGGGACAGTTTAATGAAAAACTGTTTTTT. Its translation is CASSQAKGQFNEKLFF.